This T cell receptor (beta chain) was found in a study of blood T cell repertoires in COVID-19. Overall study: Some COVID-19 samples were acute and others convalescent; all came from the United States, Italy and Spain. PBMCs, B-cell-depleted T cells, or T cells were the source of the cDNA or gDNA that made up the material.

Source study methods: Reference gene primer amplification yielded estimated nucleated cell counts. Sequenced by immunoSEQ multiplex PCR; TCRdb stores in-frame clones only, minus some. The V and J calls and clone size are taken from that table; D and trimming were inferred from the DNA. The sample consists of roughly 100,000 clones, more than 85% of them appearing once. V shed 4 bases, J shed 7 bases, and the junction held 12 bases outside the gene matches. The CDR3 is 17 amino acids. Germline CDR1 is MNHEY and CDR2 is SMNVEV (reference sequence). This clonotype was obtained from a man aged 50 or older with active or convalescent COVID-19. Specimen: peripheral blood. The rearrangement joins TRBV27 to TRBJ1-6; 8 bases match TRBD1. The CDR3 region has the DNA TGTGCCAGCAGTTCAAGACCACCGACAGGGGTAAATTCACCCCTCCACTTT. This encodes CASSSRPPTGVNSPLHF.